These 11 T cell receptor beta chains were all obtained from the same sample, sequenced in a study of T cells in Graves' hyperthyroidism and ophthalmopathy. RNA transcripts served as the template for amplifying TCR beta CDR3 regions. First-round RT-PCR of the TCR CDR3 relied on the HTBI primer set. MiXCR, applied by TCRdb to the multiplex PCR reads, yields one record per CDR3 protein. This table holds roughly 720,000 distinct CDR3 sequences, roughly a sixth found once. Sequencing was carried out using blood. The receptors derive from a man in his fifties or sixties with Graves' hyperthyroidism.

This clonotype has a handful of counts. The chain joins TRBV6-1 to TRBJ1-5; D may be TRBD1 (5 bases). Trimming stripped 8 bases from V and 0 bases from J, with 11 bases between. Germline CDR1 reads MNHNS; CDR2 reads SASEGT. This CDR3 comprises 14 residues. This CDR3 is CASGGVYSNQPQHF. The DNA of the CDR3 is TGTGCCAGCGGAGGGGTCTATAGCAATCAGCCCCAGCATTTT.

This clonotype was counted ten times or more. The rearrangement links TRBV20-1 to TRBJ2-1; TRBD2 matches 8 bases. The V and J ends lost 5 bases and 9 bases, in that order; junction bases with no gene match: 6. The CDR3 is 12 residues long. Germline CDR1 and CDR2: DFQATT and SNEGSKA (reference sequence). The chain's CDR3 is CSASATSVEQFF. CDR3 nucleotides: TGCAGTGCTTCCGCGACTAGCGTTGAGCAGTTCTTC.

This clonotype was recorded many times. The chain links TRBV11-2 to TRBJ2-5; no reliable D call. This CDR3 comprises 15 residues. Trimming shortened V by 5 bases and J by 2 bases, and 15 bases separated the two germline ends. Germline V gives CDR1 SGHAT, CDR2 FQNNGV. The CDR3 reads CASSPHGPDQETQYF. The CDR3, as DNA: TGTGCCAGCAGCCCTCACGGGCCCGATCAAGAGACCCAGTACTTC.

The rearrangement uses TRBV13 and TRBJ1-4; D unresolved. Per the germline V gene, CDR1 is PRHDT and CDR2 is FYEKMQ (reference sequence). This CDR3 is built from 14 residues. V was shortened by 1 base and J by 8 bases, with 11 bases between the two germline ends. The chain's CDR3 is CASSLDWEREKLFF. The CDR3 coding sequence is TGTGCCAGCAGCTTAGACTGGGAGAGGGAAAAACTGTTTTTT.

This clonotype came up a few times. The chain is built from TRBV6-1 and TRBJ2-7; 10 bases line up with TRBD2. V dropped 6 bases and J dropped 3; count of bases not matched to a gene: 20. Germline-derived CDR1 and CDR2 are MNHNS and SASEGT. The CDR3 runs to 19 residues. In DNA, the CDR3 is TGTGCCAGCAGAGGGCTTCGGCTAGCGGGAGCGGGAGACGGCTACGAGCAGTACTTC. Residues: CASRGLRLAGAGDGYEQYF.

This clonotype appeared many times. This rearrangement joins TRBV19 to TRBJ2-7; D call uncertain. Germline V CDR1 and CDR2: LNHDA, SQIVND (reference sequence). V gave up 3 bases and J gave up 7 bases, with 13 bases separating them. This CDR3 has 13 residues. CDR3 amino acids: CASSMTAVMEQYF. As DNA, the CDR3 is TGTGCCAGTAGTATGACCGCGGTGATGGAGCAGTACTTC.

This clonotype occurred many times. The chain employs TRBV27 and TRBJ2-7; D is unclear. There are 14 residues in the CDR3. The germline CDR1 and CDR2 sequences are MNHEY and SMNVEV (reference sequence). The ends were cut back, 3 bases at V and 3 bases at J, with 12 bases in the middle. CDR3 protein: CASSFQGFGYEQYF. In DNA form, the CDR3 reads TGTGCCAGCAGTTTTCAAGGCTTCGGCTACGAGCAGTACTTC.

This clonotype was recorded many times. V gene TRBV29-1 combines with J gene TRBJ2-7, with D perhaps TRBD1 (6 bases). V was cut by 2 bases and J by 2 bases, with 13 bases left in between. The CDR3 runs 14 residues. From germline, CDR1 is SQVTM and CDR2 ANQGSEA. The CDR3 DNA sequence: TGCAGCGTTGAATTGCAGGGGCATCCCTACGAGCAGTACTTC. It specifies CSVELQGHPYEQYF.

The chain links TRBV5-1 to TRBJ2-7, with D possibly called TRBD1 or TRBD2 (5 bases each). The V end was cut by 5 bases, the J end by 0 bases, with 15 bases between. The CDR3 consists of 15 residues. The germline V gene encodes CDR1 SGHRS and CDR2 YFSETQ. This CDR3 reads CASRLGTSSSYEQYF. The CDR3 region has the DNA TGCGCCAGCAGACTCGGGACCTCAAGCTCCTACGAGCAGTACTTC.

The sample holds a few counts of this clonotype. This rearrangement joins TRBV29-1 to TRBJ2-1, with D unclear. Per the germline V gene, CDR1 is SQVTM and CDR2 is ANQGSEA. V dropped 8 bases and J dropped 6 bases, with 5 bases sitting between them. The CDR3 has 9 amino acids. The CDR3 spells CSPFNEQFF. The CDR3 bases are TGCAGCCCCTTCAATGAGCAGTTCTTC.

This clonotype appeared a few times. The chain uses TRBV29-1 and TRBJ2-7; 8 positions match TRBD1. The germline CDR1 and CDR2 sequences are SQVTM and ANQGSEA. The J segment lost 5 bases and the V segment lost 6 bases, leaving 9 bases of the junction unmatched. The CDR3 is 13 amino acids. CDR3 loop: CSVDLTGGNEQYF. The DNA for the CDR3 is TGCAGCGTGGACCTAACAGGGGGGAACGAGCAGTACTTC.